Given below is one T cell receptor beta chain in context. What it binds is not known. The CDR3 sequence is 13 residues long. The germline CDR1 and CDR2 sequences are SGHTA and FQGNSA. V was trimmed by 1 base and J by 6 bases, leaving 10 bases between them. Clones were sequenced by immunoSEQ multiplex PCR, and TCRdb holds only the in-frame ones, with some missing. The table has about 9,500 clones, roughly four fifths seen once. The sample originates from a study of chemoradiotherapy in HPV16-positive cancers. Whole-study results and caveats: HPV-responsive T-cell expansion during chemoradiotherapy was linked to improved recurrence-free survival in HPV16-positive patients. Candidate HPV-specific clones and E7-related TCR motifs grew in tumor during treatment.

Samples were taken several times over chemoradiotherapy. The genes are TRBV7-2 and TRBJ2-7; D is undetermined. This specimen consisted of blood, obtained from a patient who underwent chemoradiotherapy. The TCR sequence derives from a human donor with HPV-associated anogenital cancer. The CDR3 DNA reads TGTGCCAGCAGCTTAGAAGCACAGACCGAGCAGTACTTC. Translating gives CASSLEAQTEQYF.